The rows below give T cell receptor beta chains drawn from one sample of a study of shared clonotypes between healthy human individuals. The method was immunoSEQ multiplex PCR; TCRdb's version includes in-frame clones alone and lacks a portion of them. The sample carries about 480,000 clones, roughly 79% recorded once. The sequenced sample was PBMCs. These receptors were taken from a woman in her thirties or forties in good health. Some clones in this sample may be carry-over from other donors' samples. The conserved cysteine and the conserved F or W are not part of the CDR3 here. Some rows mark clone size as missing; the rest say once, few, many or name a class of expanded clone.

V gene,J gene,clone size,CDR3 length,CDR3 protein
TRBV7-9,TRBJ1-4,.,10,ASSRTGEKLF
TRBV7-9,TRBJ2-1,.,10,ASSPLAGVQF
TRBV19,TRBJ1-2,.,13,ATYPSGQGSYGYT
TRBV10-3,TRBJ2-1,.,13,AISGGAGVGNEQF
TRBV15,TRBJ2-5,.,16,ATSGDPDRLPPRETQY
TRBV29-1,TRBJ2-5,.,10,STGQVGETQY
TRBV19,TRBJ2-2,once,12,ASIGTGDTGELF
TRBV4-1,TRBJ1-2,.,13,ASSQDITVPTGYT
TRBV19,TRBJ2-2,.,14,ASSRGRTEYTGELF
TRBV7-2,TRBJ1-5,few,13,ASSLGSSGYQPQH
TRBV19,TRBJ2-5,.,12,ASSTTGPLETQY
TRBV4-1,TRBJ2-3,.,13,ASSQDGTSTDTQY
TRBV7-9,TRBJ2-7,.,9,ASSLAGEQY
TRBV5-5,TRBJ1-5,.,13,ASSLDGTINQPQH
TRBV5-1,TRBJ2-3,.,12,ASSFQGYTDTQY
TRBV5-4,TRBJ2-1,many,13,ASSLVSNSYNEQF
TRBV5-1,TRBJ2-1,.,12,ASSYGLADNEQF
TRBV7-3,TRBJ2-4,few,9,ASSPRREQY
TRBV7-9,TRBJ1-1,once,11,ASSPQGALEAF
TRBV18,TRBJ2-7,.,16,ASSPGTSGGPISYEQY